The 12 T cell receptor beta chains given below trace back to one sample, sequenced in a study of blood T cell repertoires in COVID-19. Produced via immunoSEQ multiplex PCR; TCRdb's table is partial and in-frame only. Of 250,000 to 300,000 clones in the sample, around 88% were seen once. The specimen sequenced was peripheral blood. The receptors derive from a man older than 75 with acute or convalescent COVID-19.

This clone is a singleton in its sample. CDR3 bases: TGCGCCAGCAGCATCCTCGGGGAGGGCGGCTCTGAAGCTTTCTTT. Translated: CASSILGEGGSEAFF. This chain connects TRBV5-1 to TRBJ1-1; D not certain. Trimming cost V 4 bases and J 6 bases, with 19 bases left between them. Germline CDR1 SGHRS, CDR2 YFSETQ. This CDR3 is 15 amino acids long.

This clone was found once. The chain combines TRBV6-5 with TRBJ1-6; D uncertain. Between the trimmed V and J ends, which lost 6 bases and 6 bases, there was a span of 12 bases. Germline V gene data show CDR1 as MNHEY and CDR2 as SVGAGI. CDR3 length: 14 residues. The CDR3 sequence: CASRPQRPNSPLHF. The DNA for the CDR3 is TGTGCCAGCAGACCACAGCGGCCTAATTCACCCCTCCACTTT.

The sample holds one count of this clone. CDR3 amino acids: CASSPPGTGRHGELFF. The CDR3 DNA sequence: TGCGCCAGCAGCCCTCCCGGGACAGGACGCCACGGGGAGCTGTTTTTT. This rearrangement joins TRBV5-1 to TRBJ2-2; 8 bases line up with TRBD1. Germline-derived CDR1 and CDR2 are SGHRS and YFSETQ. This CDR3 is 16 amino acids long. Trimming cost V 4 bases and J 7 bases; bases outside gene matches: 12. The full variable domain, in which reference TRBV5-1 and TRBJ2-2 provide the parts outside the CDR3, is KAGVTQTPRYLIKTRGQQVTLSCSPISGHRSVSWYQQTPGQGLQFLFEYFSETQRNKGNFPGRFSGRQFSNSRSEMNVSTLELGDSALYLCASSPPGTGRHGELFFGEGSRLTVL.

In DNA, the CDR3 is TGTGCCAGCAGCTTAATAGGGAGGGGATACACTGAAGCTTTCTTT. Its protein product is CASSLIGRGYTEAFF. This chain connects TRBV7-3 to TRBJ1-1; TRBD1 might be the D (5 bases). The CDR3 contains 15 residues. Germline CDR1 is SGHTA and CDR2 is FQGTGA. With 1 base removed from V and 3 bases from J, the gap between germline ends came to 12 bases.

The V call is TRBV24-1, the J call TRBJ2-1; 8 nucleotides match TRBD2. Germline V CDR1 and CDR2: KGHDR, SFDVKD. V lost 2 bases and J lost 6; bases outside the gene matches: 8. The CDR3 totals 16 residues. DNA of the CDR3: TGTGCCACCAGTGATTCCCCTCCGGGGGGGCTCAATGAGCAGTTCTTC. This encodes CATSDSPPGGLNEQFF.

The genes are TRBV28 and TRBJ2-1, with TRBD2 matching over 9 bases. There are 14 residues in the CDR3. The V gene end was trimmed by 6 bases and the J gene end by 6 bases; junction bases not matched to a gene: 6. The germline V gene encodes CDR1 MDHEN and CDR2 SYDVKM. In DNA form, the CDR3 reads TGTGCCAGCAGGAAAGCGGGAGGAGTCAATGAGCAGTTCTTC. Encoded protein: CASRKAGGVNEQFF.

The chain uses TRBV27 and TRBJ1-6, with 9 bases identical to TRBD1. The trim removed 7 bases at V and 6 bases at J, leaving 4 bases unmatched. The CDR3 totals 14 residues. Germline lookup yields CDR1 MNHEY and CDR2 SMNVEV (reference sequence). CDR3 sequence reads: CASNEQGANSPLHF. CDR3 coding DNA: TGTGCCAGCAACGAACAGGGGGCTAATTCACCCCTCCACTTT.

The genes are TRBV6-1 and TRBJ1-2, with D unclear. Germline CDR1 is MNHNS and CDR2 is SASEGT. The CDR3 is 14 residues long. Trimming removed 2 bases at V and 5 bases at J, with 12 bases between. The CDR3 DNA sequence: TGTGCCAGCAGTGAAAGTCCACAGTATTATGGCTACACCTTC. Translated, it gives CASSESPQYYGYTF.

The chain has TRBV10-2 and TRBJ2-7, with 8 bases matching TRBD2. V trimming: 2 bases; J trimming: 1 base; junction bases outside the gene matches: 10. This CDR3 comprises 17 residues. Germline V gene sequence: CDR1 WSHSY, CDR2 SAAADI. The CDR3, as DNA: TGCGCCAGCAGTGAGATAGCGGGGCTAACCGGGTCCTACGAGCAGTACTTC. Translating it yields CASSEIAGLTGSYEQYF.

V and J are TRBV5-6 and TRBJ2-1; D may be TRBD1 (5 bases). Trimming took off 4 bases at V and 9 bases at J, with 11 bases between the two ends. Germline lookup yields CDR1 SGHDT and CDR2 YYEEEE. This CDR3 contains 12 residues. In DNA, the CDR3 is TGTGCCAGCAGCATTGGACACAGTGAGCAGTTCTTC. Translated, it gives CASSIGHSEQFF.

The chain carries TRBV6-6 and TRBJ1-5, with D tentatively TRBD1 (6 bases). The CDR3 extends over 15 amino acids. CDR1 and CDR2 (germline): MNHNY, SVGAGI (reference sequence). Trimming removed 8 bases at V and 4 bases at J, with 18 bases between. CDR3 region: CASSKGGALNQPQHF. Here the CDR3 DNA reads TGTGCCAGCTCCAAAGGGGGGGCTTTGAATCAGCCCCAGCATTTT.

The chain joins TRBV28 to TRBJ1-2, with a tentative D call TRBD1 (5 bases). The CDR3 runs to 15 residues. V dropped 4 bases and J dropped 5 bases, with 17 bases sitting between them. The germline V gene encodes CDR1 MDHEN and CDR2 SYDVKM. The DNA for the CDR3 is TGTGCCAGCAGTTACGGGACCTCACGGGGGTATGGCTACACCTTC. Translating gives CASSYGTSRGYGYTF.